This is a list of T cell receptor beta chains from one sample in a study of blood T cell repertoires in COVID-19. The method was immunoSEQ multiplex PCR; TCRdb's version includes in-frame clones alone and lacks a portion of them. The sample yields about 260,000 clones, approximately 79% seen once. Material for sequencing was PBMCs or T cells enriched from blood (not recorded which). The receptors were sampled from a man younger than 45 with acute COVID-19. CDR3s include the opening cysteine and the closing phenylalanine or tryptophan. The D gene is left open where the match is weak. Some rows mark clone size as missing; the rest say once, few, many or name a class of expanded clone.

TRBJ2-3 | . | TRBV5-4 | TRBD1 | CASTSTGQGGWLTDTQYF | TGTGCCAGCACCTCCACGGGACAGGGAGGTTGGTTAACAGATACGCAGTATTTT
TRBJ1-1 | . | TRBV11-2 | . | CASSLNGQGGTEAFF | TGTGCCAGCAGCTTAAACGGGCAGGGAGGGACTGAAGCTTTCTTT
TRBJ2-3 | . | TRBV28 | . | CASTSVDTQYF | TGTGCCAGCACCTCAGTAGATACGCAGTATTTT
TRBJ1-1 | . | TRBV6-5 | . | CASSRDLEKAFF | TGTGCCAGCAGTCGCGACCTAGAAAAAGCTTTCTTT
TRBJ1-6 | once | TRBV18 | TRBD1 | CASSPRQGNNSPLHF | TGTGCCAGCTCACCCAGACAGGGGAATAATTCACCCCTCCACTTT
TRBJ1-5 | few | TRBV27 | . | CASSPWGQALNQPQHF | TGTGCCAGCAGTCCGTGGGGGCAGGCGCTCAATCAGCCCCAGCATTTT
TRBJ1-1 | . | TRBV10-3 | . | CAISESPRWDTEAFF | TGTGCCATCAGTGAGTCACCGCGGTGGGACACTGAAGCTTTCTTT
TRBJ2-1 | . | TRBV2 | TRBD2 | CASSLSGGPVNEQFF | TGTGCCAGCAGCCTAAGCGGGGGGCCAGTGAATGAGCAGTTCTTC
TRBJ2-1 | . | TRBV19 | TRBD2 | CASRTSGMNEQFF | TGTGCCAGTCGGACTAGCGGGATGAATGAGCAGTTCTTC
TRBJ2-5 | . | TRBV7-7 | TRBD1 | CASSKRDSRLETQYF | TGTGCTAGCAGCAAAAGGGACAGCCGCTTGGAGACCCAGTACTTC